A selection of T cell receptor beta chains follows, all from one sample in a study of blood T cells in healthy people across ages. TCRdb analysed the 5' RACE reads with MiXCR anew, one entry per CDR3 protein. The sample lists hundreds of thousands of distinct CDR3 sequences; around 24% were seen once. The data also belong to a second study, concerning T cells of mothers and their children.

Specimen: blood. These receptors came from a boy younger than 18 in good health. Both conserved end residues are part of each CDR3. D genes are given only for firm matches. A row's size may be missing; if present it is once, few, many or a size class.

D: TRBD2
J: TRBJ2-6
size: -
V: TRBV28
DNA: TGTGCCAGCAGTTCTCTAGCGGGAAGCTCTGGGGCCAACGTCCTGACTTTC
CDR3: CASSSLAGSSGANVLTF

D: -
J: TRBJ1-1
size: -
V: TRBV3-1
DNA: TGTGCCAGCAGCGCCGGACTGCTCATGAACACTGAAGCTTTCTTT
CDR3: CASSAGLLMNTEAFF

D: TRBD1
J: TRBJ1-6
size: -
V: TRBV5-1
DNA: TGCGCCAGCAGCTTGGATCACAGGGGGAAGAATTCACCCCTCCACTTT
CDR3: CASSLDHRGKNSPLHF

D: -
J: TRBJ2-7
size: -
V: TRBV11-2
DNA: TGTGCCAGCAGCTTACTGGGCCTTAAGACCGGCGAGTCAGGGGTGGGTGAGCAGTACTTC
CDR3: CASSLLGLKTGESGVGEQYF

D: -
J: TRBJ1-3
size: -
V: TRBV4-3
DNA: TGCGCCAGCAGCCAAGGGGGCTCAGGTGGAAACACCATATATTTT
CDR3: CASSQGGSGGNTIYF

D: TRBD2
J: TRBJ2-5
size: few
V: TRBV20-1
DNA: TGCAGTGCTAGGCCGGGAGGGTCCCTCGTAAAGACCCAGTACTTC
CDR3: CSARPGGSLVKTQYF

D: TRBD2
J: TRBJ2-1
size: -
V: TRBV28
DNA: TGTGCCAGCAGTCTCTCCGGGACTAGGAATGAGCAGTTCTTC
CDR3: CASSLSGTRNEQFF

D: TRBD1
J: TRBJ2-5
size: many
V: TRBV20-1
DNA: TGCAGTGCTCGCGGACAGGGTAGAGGGATTTCAAGTCAAGAGACCCAGTACTTC
CDR3: CSARGQGRGISSQETQYF

D: -
J: TRBJ2-5
size: many
V: TRBV20-1
DNA: TGCAGTGCTAGCTTCCCAGGGCAAGAGACCCAGTACTTC
CDR3: CSASFPGQETQYF

D: -
J: TRBJ2-7
size: -
V: TRBV7-2
DNA: TGTGCCAGCAGCTTAGTTGCCGGTAGACTCTCCTACGAGCAGTACTTC
CDR3: CASSLVAGRLSYEQYF

D: TRBD2
J: TRBJ2-3
size: -
V: TRBV27
DNA: TGTGCCAGCAGTCCGGGACTAGGACTCAGGGATACGCAGTATTTT
CDR3: CASSPGLGLRDTQYF

D: -
J: TRBJ2-1
size: -
V: TRBV2
DNA: TGTGCCAGCAGTCAAGGACAGCAATCTCCCTACAATGAGCAGTTCTTC
CDR3: CASSQGQQSPYNEQFF

D: -
J: TRBJ2-1
size: few
V: TRBV5-4
DNA: TGTGCCAGCAGCTTAAGGCAGGACTCCTACAATGAGCAGTTCTTC
CDR3: CASSLRQDSYNEQFF

D: -
J: TRBJ2-3
size: few
V: TRBV11-2
DNA: TGTGCCAGCAGCTTAGATCCCATCCTCACAGATACGCAGTATTTT
CDR3: CASSLDPILTDTQYF

D: -
J: TRBJ2-1
size: -
V: TRBV7-2
DNA: TGTGCCAGCAGCCCGGGGAGCAGGCGGCTGAGCTCCTACAATGAGCAGTTCTTC
CDR3: CASSPGSRRLSSYNEQFF

D: -
J: TRBJ1-1
size: -
V: TRBV12-3/TRBV12-4
DNA: TGTGCCAGCAGTTTCCCCCACAGGGCCTTGAACACTGAAGCTTTCTTT
CDR3: CASSFPHRALNTEAFF

D: -
J: TRBJ2-2
size: -
V: TRBV29-1
DNA: TGCAGCGGAAGACAGGCCAACACCGGGGAGCTGTTTTTT
CDR3: CSGRQANTGELFF

D: TRBD1
J: TRBJ2-5
size: many
V: TRBV6-6
DNA: TGTGCCAGCCCTCGAGGGGACAGGGGAGAGACCCAGTACTTC
CDR3: CASPRGDRGETQYF

D: TRBD2
J: TRBJ2-5
size: many
V: TRBV29-1
DNA: TGCAGCGCAGCAGGGCGGGGGGACTATCAAGAGACCCAGTACTTC
CDR3: CSAAGRGDYQETQYF

D: -
J: TRBJ2-5
size: -
V: TRBV20-1
DNA: TGCAGTGCTGTAGTCCCTCCAGAGACCCAGTACTTC
CDR3: CSAVVPPETQYF

D: -
J: TRBJ2-1
size: -
V: TRBV6-2/TRBV6-3
DNA: TGTGCCAGCAGCATCACTGGGACGGGCTCCTACAATGAGCAGTTCTTC
CDR3: CASSITGTGSYNEQFF

D: -
J: TRBJ2-3
size: few
V: TRBV4-1
DNA: TGCGCCAGCAGCCATCGTAGCCCCAGCACAGATACGCAGTATTTT
CDR3: CASSHRSPSTDTQYF

D: -
J: TRBJ2-7
size: few
V: TRBV7-9
DNA: TGTGCCAGCAGCTTAGTCAGATCCGGAGGCGAGCAGTACTTC
CDR3: CASSLVRSGGEQYF

D: -
J: TRBJ2-1
size: many
V: TRBV7-2
DNA: TGTGCCAGCAGCTCGAGCTCCTACAATGAGCAGTTCTTC
CDR3: CASSSSSYNEQFF

D: -
J: TRBJ2-1
size: many
V: TRBV7-9
DNA: TGTGCCAGCAGCTTAGGCCGGGTCTCCTACAATGAGCAGTTCTTC
CDR3: CASSLGRVSYNEQFF

D: -
J: TRBJ2-7
size: few
V: TRBV7-9
DNA: TGTGCCAGCAGCTCAACTTACAAGAATGGGGACGAGCAGTACTTC
CDR3: CASSSTYKNGDEQYF

D: -
J: TRBJ2-1
size: few
V: TRBV20-1
DNA: TGCAGTGCTAGTTTGGATGAGCAGTTCTTC
CDR3: CSASLDEQFF

D: -
J: TRBJ1-6
size: -
V: TRBV16
DNA: TGTGCCAGCAGCCAATCTAGGGGATCGGATAATTCACCCCTCCACTTT
CDR3: CASSQSRGSDNSPLHF

D: -
J: TRBJ2-2
size: -
V: TRBV3-1
DNA: TGTGCCAGCAGCCAAGAACCGCGAGGACCGGGAACCGGGGAGCTGTTTTTT
CDR3: CASSQEPRGPGTGELFF

D: TRBD2
J: TRBJ2-5
size: -
V: TRBV28
DNA: TGTGCCAGCAGTTACAGCGGGGCGAACCAAGAGACCCAGTACTTC
CDR3: CASSYSGANQETQYF

D: -
J: TRBJ1-3
size: -
V: TRBV28
DNA: TGTGCCAGCAGTCGTTCCGTCCTCTCTGGAAACACCATATATTTT
CDR3: CASSRSVLSGNTIYF

D: -
J: TRBJ2-3
size: -
V: TRBV9
DNA: TGTGCCAGCAGCCTACGGGGGACGGCCTTTACAGATACGCAGTATTTT
CDR3: CASSLRGTAFTDTQYF

D: -
J: TRBJ2-7
size: -
V: TRBV5-1
DNA: TGCGCCAGCAGTTTTTGGACAGACTCCTACGAGCAGTACTTC
CDR3: CASSFWTDSYEQYF

D: -
J: TRBJ1-1
size: many
V: TRBV28
DNA: TGTGCCAGCAGTTTTCGGCGGGGGTTAGGTAGTATTGAAGCTTTCTTT
CDR3: CASSFRRGLGSIEAFF

D: -
J: TRBJ2-7
size: few
V: TRBV7-8
DNA: TGTGCCAGCAGCCTCCGACAGGACCCAGCCTACGAGCAGTACTTC
CDR3: CASSLRQDPAYEQYF

D: TRBD2
J: TRBJ2-1
size: few
V: TRBV5-4
DNA: TGTGCCAGCAGCTGGGGACTAGCGAGTTACAATGAGCAGTTCTTC
CDR3: CASSWGLASYNEQFF

D: -
J: TRBJ2-1
size: few
V: TRBV2
DNA: TGTGCCAGTCTCAGGGCCGCCGGGTACAACGAGCAGTTCTTC
CDR3: CASLRAAGYNEQFF

D: -
J: TRBJ2-3
size: -
V: TRBV5-1
DNA: TGCGCCAGCAGCTTGTGGGGTAGCGGCGTAGATACGCAGTATTTT
CDR3: CASSLWGSGVDTQYF

D: TRBD1
J: TRBJ1-6
size: -
V: TRBV20-1
DNA: TGCAGTGCTTGGGACAGGGGAGGTGGACCCCTCCACTTT
CDR3: CSAWDRGGGPLHF

D: -
J: TRBJ1-2
size: once
V: TRBV25-1
DNA: TGTGCCAGCAGTGAGTGGGTTGCGTCTGGCTACACCTTC
CDR3: CASSEWVASGYTF

D: TRBD1
J: TRBJ2-7
size: few
V: TRBV6-2/TRBV6-3
DNA: TGTGCCAGCAGTTATCCTCGCCGGGACAGGATGACGTCGTGGGGTTACGAGCAGTACTTC
CDR3: CASSYPRRDRMTSWGYEQYF

D: -
J: TRBJ2-7
size: few
V: TRBV5-1
DNA: TGCGCCAGCAGGGCGGATATTTACGAGCAGTACTTC
CDR3: CASRADIYEQYF